The rows below give T cell receptor beta chains drawn from one sample of a study of radiotherapy plus CTLA-4 blockade in lung cancer. Method: immunoSEQ multiplex PCR; TCRdb's copy keeps in-frame clones and lacks some. The sample lists 60,000 to 85,000 clones; around nine tenths were seen once. Specimen: peripheral blood, collected from a patient treated with radiotherapy plus ipilimumab. These receptors were taken from a human donor with non-small cell lung cancer who had stable disease on radiotherapy plus ipilimumab. Each CDR3 is given with its conserved first and last residue. The D gene is left open where the match is weak. Not every row has a clone size; where given, it reads once, few, many or a size class.

CASSRDRDETQYF | TGTGCCAGCAGCCGGGACAGGGACGAGACCCAGTACTTC | TRBV6-1 | - | TRBD1 | TRBJ2-5
CASSSGLQETQYF | TGTGCCAGCAGTTCGGGACTCCAAGAGACCCAGTACTTC | TRBV6-5 | few | - | TRBJ2-5
CASSPGQGRYTF | TGTGCCAGCAGTCCCGGACAGGGTCGCTACACCTTC | TRBV6-6 | - | TRBD1 | TRBJ1-2
CASSQDLALTLHF | TGTGCCAGCAGCCAAGATCTGGCCCTCACCCTCCACTTT | TRBV16 | - | - | TRBJ1-6
CASSPLSGHRRGGEQFF | TGTGCCAGCTCACCATTATCCGGACACCGGCGTGGGGGTGAGCAGTTCTTC | TRBV18 | - | - | TRBJ2-1
CASSIAPGATEAFF | TGTGCCAGTAGTATAGCGCCGGGGGCAACTGAAGCTTTCTTT | TRBV19 | once | - | TRBJ1-1
CASSLGELGETQYF | TGTGCCAGCAGCTTGGGAGAACTGGGAGAGACCCAGTACTTC | TRBV5-4 | - | - | TRBJ2-5
CASSQGLAGVEGTGELFF | TGTGCCAGCAGCCAGGGGCTAGCGGGGGTTGAGGGGACCGGGGAGCTGTTTTTT | TRBV4-2 | - | TRBD2 | TRBJ2-2
CASSYALDSEKLFF | TGTGCCAGCAGCTACGCCTTGGATTCTGAAAAACTGTTTTTT | TRBV5-4 | - | - | TRBJ1-4
CAWSQTGMNTEAFF | TGTGCCTGGAGTCAGACGGGCATGAACACTGAAGCTTTCTTT | TRBV30 | - | - | TRBJ1-1
CASSFRGTGYTF | TGTGCCAGCAGTTTTAGGGGAACGGGCTACACCTTC | TRBV28 | few | - | TRBJ1-2
CAWSTSSGSQPQHF | TGTGCCTGGAGTACCTCTTCAGGGTCTCAGCCCCAGCATTTT | TRBV30 | once | - | TRBJ1-5
CASSPGQGVVRETQYF | TGTGCCAGCAGCCCCGGACAGGGAGTAGTGAGAGAGACCCAGTACTTC | TRBV11-2 | - | TRBD1 | TRBJ2-5
CASSSASGRLDTQYF | TGTGCCAGCAGCTCCGCGAGCGGGAGATTAGATACGCAGTATTTT | TRBV28 | - | TRBD2 | TRBJ2-3
CASKWDSYGYTF | TGCGCCAGCAAGTGGGACAGCTATGGCTACACCTTC | TRBV5-1 | - | TRBD1 | TRBJ1-2
CASSFDLPARPYEQFF | TGCGCCAGCAGCTTCGATCTCCCAGCGCGACCCTATGAGCAGTTCTTC | TRBV5-1 | - | - | TRBJ2-1
CASSLRQGPSSTDTQYF | TGTGCCAGCAGCTTGAGACAGGGCCCTTCTAGCACAGATACGCAGTATTTT | TRBV11-2 | - | TRBD1 | TRBJ2-3
CASSIGQGRVYQPQHF | TGTGCCAGTAGTATTGGACAGGGACGGGTTTATCAGCCCCAGCATTTT | TRBV19 | - | TRBD1 | TRBJ1-5
CASSELAGAADTQYF | TGTGCCAGCAGTGAACTAGCGGGAGCAGCAGATACGCAGTATTTT | TRBV2 | - | TRBD2 | TRBJ2-3
CASSRFRQGGYGYTF | TGTGCCAGCAGCAGATTTCGACAGGGGGGTTATGGCTACACCTTC | TRBV5-5 | once | TRBD1 | TRBJ1-2
CASRRDRGAKNIQYF | TGTGCCAGCAGAAGGGACAGGGGAGCCAAAAACATTCAGTACTTC | TRBV6-6 | - | TRBD1 | TRBJ2-4
CASSWKRGGAWNYGYTF | TGTGCCAGCAGCTGGAAACGGGGGGGCGCTTGGAACTATGGCTACACCTTC | TRBV7-2 | - | - | TRBJ1-2
CASSAITGSPKSSYNSPLHF | TGTGCCAGCAGTGCTATTACAGGATCCCCTAAGAGCTCCTATAATTCACCCCTCCACTTT | TRBV6-1 | - | - | TRBJ1-6
CASSHHSSLRLSGGYTF | TGCGCCAGCAGCCACCACAGCAGCCTTCGATTGTCCGGTGGCTACACCTTC | TRBV4-1 | - | - | TRBJ1-2
CASSFETNTEAFF | TGTGCCAGCAGTTTTGAGACGAACACTGAAGCTTTCTTT | TRBV28 | - | - | TRBJ1-1
CASSVGAGGRNEQFF | TGTGCCAGCAGTGTAGGGGCGGGGGGGCGCAATGAGCAGTTCTTC | TRBV6-1 | - | TRBD2 | TRBJ2-1
CAWDTGSKNIQYF | TGTGCCTGGGATACAGGTTCCAAAAACATTCAGTACTTC | TRBV30 | - | - | TRBJ2-4
CASRGRGNPDETQYF | TGTGCCAGCAGGGGTAGGGGGAATCCCGACGAGACCCAGTACTTC | TRBV27 | - | - | TRBJ2-5